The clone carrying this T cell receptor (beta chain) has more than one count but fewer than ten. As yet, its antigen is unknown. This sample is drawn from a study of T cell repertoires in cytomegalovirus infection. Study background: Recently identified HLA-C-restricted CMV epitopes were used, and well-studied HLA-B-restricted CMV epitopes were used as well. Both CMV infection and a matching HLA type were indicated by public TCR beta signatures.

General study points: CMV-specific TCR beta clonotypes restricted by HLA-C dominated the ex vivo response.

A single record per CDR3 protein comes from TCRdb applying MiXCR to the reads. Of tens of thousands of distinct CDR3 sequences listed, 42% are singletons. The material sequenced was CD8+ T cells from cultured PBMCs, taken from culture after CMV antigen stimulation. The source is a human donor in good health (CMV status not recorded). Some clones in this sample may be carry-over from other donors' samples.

In nucleotides, the CDR3 is TGCGCCAGCAACGGGGGGGGCTACGAGCAGTACTTC. It translates to CASNGGGYEQYF. The rearrangement joins TRBV10-2 to TRBJ2-7; 8 bases match TRBD2. This CDR3 is 12 amino acids long. Per the germline V gene, CDR1 is WSHSY and CDR2 is SAAADI. The J segment lost 3 bases and the V segment lost 7 bases, leaving 2 bases of the junction unmatched.